These T cell receptor beta chains were read from a single sample in a study of T cell responses to AZD1222 COVID-19 vaccine. TCRdb keeps only in-frame clones here, not all; method: immunoSEQ multiplex PCR. This table has tens of thousands of clones, roughly 90% appearing once. This sample comprised peripheral blood, obtained on day 0 of MenACWY control vaccination. These TCRs come from an adult in good health. Both conserved end residues are part of each CDR3. The D gene is left open where the match is weak. Some rows have no size entry. The others give once, few or many, or a class for an expanded clone.

CDR3: CASSLRGEQYF; DNA: TGTGCCAGCAGCTTGCGAGGGGAGCAGTACTTC; J: TRBJ2-7; V: TRBV11-2; size: -; D: -
CDR3: CASSLKVSNQPQHF; DNA: TGTGCCAGCAGTTTGAAGGTTAGCAATCAGCCCCAGCATTTT; J: TRBJ1-5; V: TRBV28; size: -; D: -
CDR3: CASISLGQSTEAFF; DNA: TGTGCCAGTATCTCCTTGGGGCAGAGCACTGAAGCTTTCTTT; J: TRBJ1-1; V: TRBV19; size: -; D: -
CDR3: CATSTRSGDEQFF; DNA: TGCGCCACCAGCACGAGGTCCGGCGATGAGCAGTTCTTC; J: TRBJ2-1; V: TRBV10-1; size: -; D: -
CDR3: CASSLAHTESDTQYF; DNA: TGCGCCAGCAGCCTCGCACACACAGAATCAGATACGCAGTATTTT; J: TRBJ2-3; V: TRBV4-1; size: once; D: -
CDR3: CASRDSLLHNEQFF; DNA: TGTGCCAGCAGGGACAGCTTACTACACAATGAGCAGTTCTTC; J: TRBJ2-1; V: TRBV7-8; size: -; D: -
CDR3: CASSPQPPGLALGYEQFF; DNA: TGCGCCAGCAGCCCCCAACCCCCGGGACTAGCGTTGGGCTATGAGCAGTTCTTC; J: TRBJ2-1; V: TRBV4-3; size: -; D: TRBD2
CDR3: CASVAESYEQYF; DNA: TGTGCCAGCGTAGCGGAGAGCTACGAGCAGTACTTC; J: TRBJ2-7; V: TRBV2; size: -; D: -
CDR3: CSASRQEKLFF; DNA: TGCAGTGCTAGCAGACAGGAAAAACTGTTTTTT; J: TRBJ1-4; V: TRBV20-1; size: -; D: -
CDR3: CASRSWGASEAFF; DNA: TGTGCCAGCAGGTCCTGGGGGGCATCTGAAGCTTTCTTT; J: TRBJ1-1; V: TRBV6-5; size: -; D: -
CDR3: CASSLAPQLTNTEAFF; DNA: TGTGCCAGCAGCTTAGCGCCGCAGCTTACGAACACTGAAGCTTTCTTT; J: TRBJ1-1; V: TRBV7-2; size: -; D: -
CDR3: CATSRDRGSNQPQHF; DNA: TGTGCCACCAGCAGAGATCGGGGTAGCAATCAGCCCCAGCATTTT; J: TRBJ1-5; V: TRBV15; size: -; D: -
CDR3: CASSLNRNYGYTF; DNA: TGTGCCAGCAGTTTGAACAGGAACTATGGCTACACCTTC; J: TRBJ1-2; V: TRBV12-3/TRBV12-4; size: -; D: -
CDR3: CASSFGWEARSGANVLTF; DNA: TGTGCCAGCAGTTTCGGCTGGGAGGCCCGGTCTGGGGCCAACGTCCTGACTTTC; J: TRBJ2-6; V: TRBV27; size: -; D: -
CDR3: CASRSAGTDTQYF; DNA: TGTGCCAGCAGATCCGCGGGCACAGATACGCAGTATTTT; J: TRBJ2-3; V: TRBV28; size: once; D: -
CDR3: CASSEYGGAYEQYF; DNA: TGTGCCAGCAGTGAATATGGCGGCGCCTACGAGCAGTACTTC; J: TRBJ2-7; V: TRBV25-1; size: -; D: -
CDR3: CASSLSRGQGNFYGYTF; DNA: TGTGCCAGCAGCCTTTCCCGAGGACAGGGAAATTTCTATGGCTACACCTTC; J: TRBJ1-2; V: TRBV3-1/TRBV3-2; size: -; D: TRBD1
CDR3: CASSYQGMGGYTF; DNA: TGTGCCAGCAGTTACCAAGGGATGGGCGGCTACACCTTC; J: TRBJ1-2; V: TRBV6-2/TRBV6-3; size: -; D: -
CDR3: CASSPDRGEETQYF; DNA: TGCGCCAGCAGCCCGGACAGGGGAGAAGAGACCCAGTACTTC; J: TRBJ2-5; V: TRBV5-1; size: -; D: TRBD1
CDR3: CASSPQGAPNTEAFF; DNA: TGTGCCAGCAGCCCCCAGGGAGCCCCGAACACTGAAGCTTTCTTT; J: TRBJ1-1; V: TRBV6-5; size: -; D: -
CDR3: CASAARGAFTGELFF; DNA: TGTGCTAGTGCCGCCCGGGGGGCTTTCACCGGGGAGCTGTTTTTT; J: TRBJ2-2; V: TRBV12-5; size: -; D: -
CDR3: CASSQRISGMGNEQYF; DNA: TGTGCCAGCAGCCAACGGATAAGCGGGATGGGAAACGAGCAGTACTTC; J: TRBJ2-7; V: TRBV3-1/TRBV3-2; size: -; D: TRBD2
CDR3: CASRSRGPFMDGSNYGYTF; DNA: TGTGCCAGCAGAAGCCGGGGTCCTTTTATGGACGGGAGTAACTATGGCTACACCTTC; J: TRBJ1-2; V: TRBV9; size: -; D: -
CDR3: CASSLVDGTNTGELFF; DNA: TGCGCCAGCAGCTTGGTCGACGGTACGAACACCGGGGAGCTGTTTTTT; J: TRBJ2-2; V: TRBV5-1; size: -; D: -
CDR3: CASSSPGTRPDTQYF; DNA: TGTGCCAGTAGTAGCCCAGGGACGCGGCCCGATACGCAGTATTTT; J: TRBJ2-3; V: TRBV19; size: -; D: -
CDR3: CASKGLPKAPDTQYF; DNA: TGTGCCAGCAAGGGGCTTCCTAAAGCACCAGATACGCAGTATTTT; J: TRBJ2-3; V: TRBV2; size: -; D: -
CDR3: CASSLLQGARYEQYF; DNA: TGTGCCAGCAGCTTACTCCAGGGGGCGCGTTACGAGCAGTACTTC; J: TRBJ2-7; V: TRBV11-2; size: few; D: TRBD1
CDR3: CASKLSVGAVEFF; DNA: TGTGCCAGTAAATTGAGTGTCGGAGCGGTAGAGTTCTTC; J: TRBJ2-1; V: TRBV19; size: -; D: -
CDR3: CASSRYGGDMNTEAFF; DNA: TGTGCCAGCAGTCGATATGGGGGGGACATGAACACTGAAGCTTTCTTT; J: TRBJ1-1; V: TRBV6-6; size: -; D: -
CDR3: CASSQGRSTDTQYF; DNA: TGTGCCAGCAGCCAGGGCAGAAGCACAGATACGCAGTATTTT; J: TRBJ2-3; V: TRBV3-1/TRBV3-2; size: -; D: -
CDR3: CASSLRRASYEQYF; DNA: TGTGCCAGCAGCTTGCGCAGGGCATCCTACGAGCAGTACTTC; J: TRBJ2-7; V: TRBV21-1; size: -; D: -
CDR3: CASRGTGVRETQYF; DNA: TGTGCCAGCAGGGGAACAGGGGTCAGGGAGACCCAGTACTTC; J: TRBJ2-5; V: TRBV27; size: -; D: TRBD1
CDR3: CASSHGESREQYF; DNA: TGTGCCAGTAGCCATGGAGAATCGCGCGAGCAGTACTTC; J: TRBJ2-7; V: TRBV19; size: -; D: -
CDR3: CASSGPDNEQFF; DNA: TGTGCCAGCAGTGGGCCCGACAATGAGCAGTTCTTC; J: TRBJ2-1; V: TRBV2; size: -; D: -
CDR3: CASSQGELYGYTF; DNA: TGCGCCAGCTCACAGGGGGAACTCTATGGCTACACCTTC; J: TRBJ1-2; V: TRBV4-1; size: -; D: TRBD1
CDR3: CASSPSSALYEQYF; DNA: TGTGCCAGCTCACCATCCTCAGCTCTCTACGAGCAGTACTTC; J: TRBJ2-7; V: TRBV18; size: -; D: -
CDR3: CASSPPGLAQYEQYF; DNA: TGTGCCAGCAGCCCCCCGGGACTAGCGCAGTACGAGCAGTACTTC; J: TRBJ2-7; V: TRBV7-2; size: -; D: TRBD2
CDR3: CASSLRGSAFF; DNA: TGCGCCAGCAGCCTACGAGGGTCGGCTTTCTTT; J: TRBJ1-1; V: TRBV4-1; size: -; D: -
CDR3: CASSYRGSTDTQYF; DNA: TGTGCCAGCAGTTACAGGGGAAGCACAGATACGCAGTATTTT; J: TRBJ2-3; V: TRBV28; size: -; D: TRBD1
CDR3: CASSWEGQYNEKLFF; DNA: TGTGCCAGCAGTTGGGAGGGACAGTATAATGAAAAACTGTTTTTT; J: TRBJ1-4; V: TRBV6-6; size: -; D: TRBD1
CDR3: CASSLQGAKNTEAFF; DNA: TGTGCCAGCAGCTTACAGGGGGCGAAGAACACTGAAGCTTTCTTT; J: TRBJ1-1; V: TRBV7-3; size: once; D: TRBD1
CDR3: CASSQIYSPLHF; DNA: TGTGCCAGCAGCCAAATATATTCACCCCTCCACTTT; J: TRBJ1-6; V: TRBV7-9; size: -; D: -
CDR3: CASRSGGNTEAFF; DNA: TGTGCAAGTCGCTCCGGGGGGAACACTGAAGCTTTCTTT; J: TRBJ1-1; V: TRBV12-2; size: -; D: -
CDR3: CASSGQGGTPLHF; DNA: TGTGCCAGCAGCGGACAGGGAGGTACACCCCTCCACTTT; J: TRBJ1-6; V: TRBV2; size: -; D: TRBD1
CDR3: CASSLTAGRRYGYTF; DNA: TGTGCCAGCAGCCTCACCGCCGGGCGCCGCTATGGCTACACCTTC; J: TRBJ1-2; V: TRBV3-1/TRBV3-2; size: -; D: -
CDR3: CASSYEGSSNYGYTF; DNA: TGTGCCAGCAGCTACGAGGGAAGTTCTAACTATGGCTACACCTTC; J: TRBJ1-2; V: TRBV3-1/TRBV3-2; size: -; D: -
CDR3: CASSLVEDTEAFF; DNA: TGTGCCAGCAGCTTAGTCGAGGACACTGAAGCTTTCTTT; J: TRBJ1-1; V: TRBV11-2; size: -; D: -
CDR3: CASRTSYEQYF; DNA: TGTGCCAGCAGAACCTCCTACGAGCAGTACTTC; J: TRBJ2-7; V: TRBV28; size: -; D: -
CDR3: CASQKTGYTEAFF; DNA: TGTGCCAGCCAGAAAACTGGGTACACTGAAGCTTTCTTT; J: TRBJ1-1; V: TRBV28; size: -; D: -
CDR3: CASSQVLHSEQFF; DNA: TGTGCCAGCAGCCAAGTCCTTCACTCGGAGCAGTTCTTC; J: TRBJ2-1; V: TRBV3-1/TRBV3-2; size: -; D: -
CDR3: CATSRGLGTGKAFF; DNA: TGTGCCACCAGCAGAGGTTTGGGGACAGGGAAAGCTTTCTTT; J: TRBJ1-1; V: TRBV15; size: -; D: TRBD1
CDR3: CVSSLGGPGTEAFF; DNA: TGTGTCAGCAGCTTAGGGGGACCCGGGACTGAAGCTTTCTTT; J: TRBJ1-1; V: TRBV5-6; size: once; D: -
CDR3: CASSPRDRINEKLFF; DNA: TGTGCCAGCAGTCCGCGGGACCGCATTAATGAAAAACTGTTTTTT; J: TRBJ1-4; V: TRBV7-9; size: -; D: -
CDR3: CASSYIEFAHEQYF; DNA: TGTGCCAGCAGTTATATAGAGTTTGCCCACGAGCAGTACTTC; J: TRBJ2-7; V: TRBV7-9; size: -; D: -
CDR3: CASSLFTGRLKGYTF; DNA: TGTGCCAGCAGTTTATTCACAGGTCGTCTTAAGGGCTACACCTTC; J: TRBJ1-2; V: TRBV28; size: -; D: -
CDR3: CASSLANVQAFF; DNA: TGTGCCAGCAGCTTAGCGAACGTGCAAGCTTTCTTT; J: TRBJ1-1; V: TRBV11-2; size: -; D: -
CDR3: CASSSEGKRGEQYF; DNA: TGTGCCAGCAGTTCAGAAGGGAAAAGGGGAGAGCAGTACTTC; J: TRBJ2-7; V: TRBV6-5; size: few; D: -
CDR3: CATSEGSTDTQYF; DNA: TGTGCCACCAGTGAGGGGAGCACAGATACGCAGTATTTT; J: TRBJ2-3; V: TRBV24-1; size: -; D: -
CDR3: CASSLVGVATNEKLFF; DNA: TGTGCCAGCAGCTTAGTAGGGGTTGCAACTAATGAAAAACTGTTTTTT; J: TRBJ1-4; V: TRBV7-2; size: -; D: -